This entry concerns a single T cell receptor (beta chain). This sample is part of a study of T cells in Graves' hyperthyroidism and ophthalmopathy. The V gene's germline CDR1 is SGHDN and CDR2 FVKESK. The CDR3 is made up of 12 amino acids. With 4 bases removed from V and 9 bases from J, the gap between germline ends came to 12 bases. Amplification targeted TCR beta CDR3 regions from RNA transcripts. The HTBI primer set drove a first-round RT-PCR of the TCR CDR3. TCRdb re-called the multiplex PCR reads through MiXCR, storing one row per CDR3 protein. There are roughly 380,000 distinct CDR3 sequences in the sample; approximately 13% occur only once, and 5% to 6% lies in the top ten.

The sequenced sample was blood. The chain joins TRBV14 to TRBJ1-1, with D perhaps matching TRBD1 (5 bases). The sequence was obtained from a woman aged 18-29 years with Graves' hyperthyroidism. CDR3 loop: CASSRGVSKAFF. CDR3 bases: TGTGCCAGCAGCCGAGGGGTCTCAAAAGCTTTCTTT.